These 3 T cell receptor beta chains originate from one sample sequenced in a study of vaccination and CD4 T cells after COVID-19. Antigen specificity for these receptors is unknown. Cultured CD4+ T cell DNA underwent sequencing with the Oncomine TCR Beta short-read assay. One entry per CDR3 protein results from TCRdb running MiXCR on the PCR reads. The sample includes nearly 5,500 distinct CDR3 sequences, less than 50% of them seen just once. Described treatment: roughly 10-day PBMC culture with coronavirus spike peptide pools or control peptides (ViraFEST assay). Prior to the COVID-19 pandemic (2011-2018), the unexposed donor's CD4+ T cells were collected. The sample consisted of CD4+ T cells from blood, cultured in vitro. The receptor source for this set is a human donor in good health.

This clonotype showed up just a few times. The rearrangement joins TRBV7-2 to TRBJ2-3; 11 bases line up with TRBD2. Germline values: CDR1 SGHTA, CDR2 FQGNSA. The CDR3 loop spans 18 amino acids. J was trimmed by 5 bases and V by 0 bases; bases with no gene match: 10. The CDR3 region is CASSLAPSGGLRGDTQYF. The CDR3 DNA sequence: TGTGCCAGCAGCTTAGCGCCTAGCGGGGGGCTCAGGGGAGATACGCAGTATTTT.

V gene TRBV7-2 combines with J gene TRBJ2-5; perhaps TRBD1 as D (6 bases). There are 13 residues in the CDR3. V was pared by 6 bases and J by 1 base, with 9 bases between. CDR1 and CDR2 from the germline V gene are SGHTA and FQGNSA. CDR3 DNA sequence: TGTGCCAGCAGACAGGGATCCCAAGAGACCCAGTACTTC. Its translation is CASRQGSQETQYF.

Here the CDR3 reads CATSRTGIYEQYF. The CDR3, as DNA: TGTGCCACCAGCCGGACAGGGATCTACGAGCAGTACTTC. The chain couples TRBV24-1 to TRBJ2-7, with 8 bases that match TRBD1. Germline V lookup: CDR1 KGHDR, CDR2 SFDVKD. The CDR3 sequence is 13 residues long. Germline trimming cut 7 bases from V and 3 bases from J; bases unmatched to any gene: 4.